These 24 T cell receptor beta chains originate from one sample sequenced in a study of OX40 agonist ivuxolimab in advanced cancers. Generated by immunoSEQ multiplex PCR, the TCRdb table keeps only in-frame clones and is missing some. Among approximately 99,000 clones listed, more than 95% were seen once. Specimen: CD4+ or CD8+ T cells sorted from blood, collected in a trial of the OX40 agonist ivuxolimab. Receptors originate from an adult with an advanced solid tumor such as melanoma, head and neck, liver or kidney cancer.

This rearrangement joins TRBV28 to TRBJ1-1, with a tentative D call TRBD1 (5 bases). CDR3 length: 14 residues. Trimming left V 6 bases short and J 2 bases short, with 13 bases between. The V gene's germline CDR1 is MDHEN and CDR2 SYDVKM. The CDR3 is CASRPGLINTEAFF. CDR3 nucleotide sequence: TGTGCCAGCAGACCGGGACTTATAAACACTGAAGCTTTCTTT.

The J gene is TRBJ1-1, the V gene TRBV5-1; D remains ambiguous. From germline, CDR1 is SGHRS and CDR2 YFSETQ. The CDR3 loop spans 16 amino acids. V was trimmed by 0 bases and J by 5 bases, leaving 17 bases between them. The CDR3 DNA reads TGCGCCAGCAGCTTGGACATTGTCAGGTCTCATACTGAAGCTTTCTTT. Its translation: CASSLDIVRSHTEAFF.

Here the CDR3 reads CASSSHLPGGGDTEAFF. The CDR3 DNA is TGTGCCAGCAGTTCCCATTTACCAGGGGGAGGTGACACTGAAGCTTTCTTT. The chain links TRBV28 to TRBJ1-1, with TRBD1 matching over 7 bases. Germline V gene data show CDR1 as MDHEN and CDR2 as SYDVKM. Trimming took 4 bases from V and 3 from J; bases not matched to a gene: 14. The length of the CDR3 is 17 residues.

V is TRBV27 and J is TRBJ1-5; possibly TRBD1 for D (6 bases). Germline V CDR1 and CDR2: MNHEY, SMNVEV (reference sequence). CDR3 length equals 15 residues. V lost 4 bases, J lost 1 base, and 11 bases lay in between. Here the CDR3 reads CASSYQGPSNQPQHF. Here the CDR3 DNA reads TGTGCCAGCAGTTACCAGGGGCCCAGCAATCAGCCCCAGCATTTT.

This chain connects TRBV7-2 to TRBJ2-2; TRBD2 agrees at 14 bases. This CDR3 spans 16 amino acids. Germline V gene lookup returns CDR1 SGHTA and CDR2 FQGNSA. V shed 1 base and J 5 bases; nucleotides not matched to a gene: 0. CDR3: CASSLGLAGGTGELFF. Here the CDR3 DNA reads TGTGCCAGCAGCTTAGGACTAGCGGGGGGGACCGGGGAGCTGTTTTTT.

The chain combines TRBV19 with TRBJ2-1; D perhaps matches TRBD1 (6 bases). V lost 5 bases, J lost 5 bases, and 7 bases lay in between. CDR1 and CDR2 (germline): LNHDA, SQIVND (reference sequence). The CDR3 sequence is 12 residues long. The CDR3 bases are TGTGCCAGTAGTTGGGGGCACAATGAGCAGTTCTTC. This sequence encodes CASSWGHNEQFF.

This chain links TRBV27 with TRBJ2-1; the D is unclear. Germline V gene data show CDR1 as MNHEY and CDR2 as SMNVEV (reference sequence). This CDR3 contains 15 residues. Trimming took off 6 bases at V and 3 bases at J, with 15 bases between the two ends. CDR3 residues: CASSPQMLGYNEQFF. DNA of the CDR3: TGTGCCAGCAGCCCTCAAATGCTCGGCTACAATGAGCAGTTCTTC.

V and J are TRBV14 and TRBJ1-2; D is possibly TRBD1 (5 bases). The germline V gene has CDR1 SGHDN and CDR2 FVKESK. With 0 bases removed from V and 7 bases from J, the gap between germline ends came to 12 bases. The length of the CDR3 is 14 residues. The CDR3 region has the DNA TGTGCCAGCAGCCAAGAGGAGGGGCCATTTGGCTACACCTTC. Its protein is CASSQEEGPFGYTF.

V and J are TRBV7-9 and TRBJ2-7; 13 nucleotides align to TRBD2. CDR3 length: 13 amino acids. CDR1 and CDR2 (germline): SEHNR, FQNEAQ (reference sequence). The V and J ends lost 5 bases and 5 bases, in that order; junction bases with no gene match: 0. The CDR3 DNA follows: TGTGCCAGCAGCGGACTAGCGGGAGACGAGCAGTACTTC. Residues: CASSGLAGDEQYF.

This sequence joins TRBV2 and TRBJ2-4; TRBD2 agrees at 10 bases. The CDR3 is 15 amino acids. V was clipped by 1 base and J by 3 bases; unmatched bases: 0. Germline V lookup: CDR1 SNHLY, CDR2 FYNNEI. CDR3 protein: CASSEGTSGKNIQYF. Written as DNA, the CDR3 is TGTGCCAGCAGTGAAGGGACTAGCGGCAAAAACATTCAGTACTTC.

This clone has a single count. The rearrangement links TRBV11-2 to TRBJ2-1; 9 bases agree with TRBD2. Germline assignment: CDR1 SGHAT and CDR2 FQNNGV. The V and J ends lost 4 bases and 6 bases, in that order; junction bases with no gene match: 16. CDR3 length: 18 residues. The CDR3 sequence is CASSSSEGTSTFGNEQFF. The DNA of the CDR3 is TGTGCCAGCAGCTCATCCGAGGGGACTAGCACATTCGGCAATGAGCAGTTCTTC.

This chain uses TRBV11-2 with TRBJ2-2; weak D call: TRBD1 (6 bases). The germline gives CDR1 SGHAT, CDR2 FQNNGV. The CDR3 is 14 residues long. V lost 3 bases and J lost 2, with 7 bases in between. The CDR3 region is CASSLDSNTGELFF. In nucleotides, the CDR3 is TGTGCCAGCAGCTTGGACAGCAACACCGGGGAGCTGTTTTTT. Variable domain in full (rest from reference TRBV11-2 and TRBJ2-2): EAGVAQSPRYKIIEKRQSVAFWCNPISGHATLYWYQQILGQGPKLLIQFQNNGVVDDSQLPKDRFSAERLKGVDSTLKIQPAKLEDSAVYLCASSLDSNTGELFFGEGSRLTVL.

The genes are TRBV4-3 and TRBJ2-3, with D hard to call. Per germline, CDR1 LGHNA and CDR2 YSLEER. CDR3 size: 15 residues. Trimming removed 4 bases from V and 0 bases from J, with 11 bases in between. CDR3 coding DNA: TGCGCCAGCAGCCCTACTGGTGCTAGCACAGATACGCAGTATTTT. The encoded protein is CASSPTGASTDTQYF.

This rearrangement joins TRBV28 to TRBJ1-5, with 10 bases identical to TRBD1. The ends lost 4 bases at V and 7 bases at J; junction bases unmatched: 7. CDR3 length equals 15 residues. Germline V gene lookup returns CDR1 MDHEN and CDR2 SYDVKM. Here the CDR3 DNA reads TGTGCCAGCAGTTCTAGGACAGGGGGACGGCAGCCCCAGCATTTT. It is translated as CASSSRTGGRQPQHF.

This clone was seen just once. The genes are TRBV19 and TRBJ2-7, with 7 bases matching TRBD1. The CDR3 spans 14 residues. Germline lookup yields CDR1 LNHDA and CDR2 SQIVND (reference sequence). V lost 3 bases and J lost 5; bases outside the gene matches: 7. Here the CDR3 DNA reads TGTGCCAGTAGTATCCCGGACAGGATCCACGAGCAGTACTTC. It translates to CASSIPDRIHEQYF.

The V and J genes are TRBV7-3 and TRBJ1-2, with D uncertain. This CDR3 is 11 amino acids long. Germline assignment: CDR1 SGHTA and CDR2 FQGTGA. V was pared by 3 bases and J by 8 bases, with 7 bases between. This CDR3 reads CASSFQEGYTF. CDR3 sequence (DNA): TGTGCCAGCAGCTTCCAGGAGGGCTACACCTTC.

This rearrangement joins TRBV4-1 to TRBJ2-7, with D perhaps given as TRBD1 or TRBD2 (6 bases each). The V end lost 0 bases, the J end lost 1 base, and 19 bases lay between the germline ends. CDR1 is MGHRA and CDR2 is YSYEKL in the germline V gene. The CDR3 loop spans 18 amino acids. The CDR3 spells CASSQDLDGGKESYEQYF. For the CDR3, the DNA is TGCGCCAGCAGCCAAGATCTTGACGGGGGCAAGGAATCCTACGAGCAGTACTTC.

V and J are TRBV12-5 and TRBJ1-5, with D unclear. V was pared by 7 bases and J by 0 bases, with 13 bases between. This CDR3 is 15 amino acids long. The V gene's germline CDR1 is LGHNT and CDR2 FRNRAP. The CDR3 bases are TGTGCTAGTGCCGAGAGGGAGTATAGCAATCAGCCCCAGCATTTT. This translates into CASAEREYSNQPQHF.

This chain uses TRBV11-2 with TRBJ2-5, with 7 bases lining up with TRBD1. CDR3 length equals 16 residues. From germline, CDR1 is SGHAT and CDR2 FQNNGV. V lost 5 bases to trimming and J lost 0 bases; unmatched junction nucleotides: 9. The CDR3 loop reads CASSPKDRSYQETQYF. DNA of the CDR3: TGTGCCAGCAGCCCTAAGGACAGGAGCTACCAAGAGACCCAGTACTTC.

This chain uses TRBV5-6 with TRBJ2-7; D not resolved. Trimming pared 4 bases from V and 3 bases from J, leaving 11 bases between. The CDR3 is 13 residues long. Germline V gene data show CDR1 as SGHDT and CDR2 as YYEEEE. CDR3 protein: CASSLSHDYEQYF. As DNA, the CDR3 is TGTGCCAGCAGCCTCTCCCACGACTACGAGCAGTACTTC.

The V gene is TRBV15, the J gene TRBJ2-2; 14 bases match TRBD2. In germline, CDR1 is LNHNV, CDR2 YYDKDF (reference sequence). The CDR3 runs 21 residues. The V segment lost 0 bases and the J segment 5 bases; nucleotides outside the gene matches: 14. CDR3 sequence (DNA): TGTGCCACCAGCAGAGATAATCCCTTGACTAGCGGGAGGGCTTGGACCGGGGAGCTGTTTTTT. Its translation is CATSRDNPLTSGRAWTGELFF.

V and J are TRBV28 and TRBJ2-1, with 11 bases matching TRBD2. Germline loops: CDR1 MDHEN, CDR2 SYDVKM. The CDR3 sequence is 15 residues long. V gave up 7 bases and J gave up 3 bases; unmatched junction bases: 5. CDR3 bases: TGTGCCAGCACCCGGACTAGCGGGTACTACAATGAGCAGTTCTTC. The encoded protein is CASTRTSGYYNEQFF. Complete variable domain (other parts from reference TRBV28 and TRBJ2-1): DVKVTQSSRYLVKRTGEKVFLECVQDMDHENMFWYRQDPGLGLRLIYFSYDVKMKEKGDIPEGYSVSREKKERFSLILESASTNQTSMYLCASTRTSGYYNEQFFGPGTRLTVL.

The chain carries TRBV28 and TRBJ1-5, with TRBD1 matching 7 bases. This CDR3 region has 15 residues. The germline CDR1 and CDR2 sequences are MDHEN and SYDVKM. V shed 5 bases, J shed 3 bases, and the junction held 7 bases outside the gene matches. CDR3 sequence reads: CASSTRDSYNQPQHF. CDR3 DNA: TGTGCCAGCAGTACACGGGACAGCTACAATCAGCCCCAGCATTTT.

This rearrangement joins TRBV6-6 to TRBJ2-7; D is perhaps TRBD1 (5 bases). Trimming left V 7 bases short and J 5 bases short, with 9 bases between. CDR3 length: 11 amino acids. The V gene's germline CDR1 is MNHNY and CDR2 SVGAGI (reference sequence). The CDR3 here is CASIQGNEQYF. Written as DNA, the CDR3 is TGTGCCAGCATTCAGGGTAACGAGCAGTACTTC.